Below are 5 T cell receptor beta chains sequenced from a single sample in a study of memory CD4+ T cells and cytomegalovirus serostatus. Single viable CD3+CD4+CD8-CD45RO+ cells were sorted as the memory CD4+ T cells. TCRdb keeps only in-frame clones here, not all; method: immunoSEQ multiplex PCR. The sample contains approximately 50,000 clones, around three quarters of which appear only once. The source material was memory CD4+ T cells from blood. These receptor sequences come from an adult in good health and CMV-seropositive.

V usage is TRBV19 and J usage is TRBJ2-5; D is uncertain. The CDR3 consists of 14 residues. CDR1 and CDR2 (germline): LNHDA, SQIVND (reference sequence). V gave up 1 base and J gave up 0 bases, with 6 bases separating them. CDR3 sequence: CASSIGVNQETQYF. In DNA, the CDR3 is TGTGCCAGTAGTATAGGGGTGAACCAAGAGACCCAGTACTTC.

This clone has just one count. The chain joins TRBV28 to TRBJ2-7; maybe TRBD1 (6 bases). From germline, CDR1 is MDHEN and CDR2 SYDVKM. The CDR3 contains 15 residues. The V end was cut by 5 bases, the J end by 7 bases, with 21 bases between. The CDR3 reads CASSPEVAGVGEQYF. CDR3 in DNA: TGTGCCAGCAGTCCCGAAGTGGCAGGGGTGGGGGAGCAGTACTTC. Looking up the rest from reference TRBV28 and TRBJ2-7 gives the full variable domain: DVKVTQSSRYLVKRTGEKVFLECVQDMDHENMFWYRQDPGLGLRLIYFSYDVKMKEKGDIPEGYSVSREKKERFSLILESASTNQTSMYLCASSPEVAGVGEQYFGPGTRLTVT.

The CDR3 protein is CAWRSAGGAAGNEQFF. In DNA, the CDR3 is TGTGCCTGGAGATCGGCAGGTGGGGCTGCCGGCAATGAGCAGTTCTTC. The genes are TRBV30 and TRBJ2-1; a weak D match, TRBD1 (5 bases). The CDR3 loop spans 16 amino acids. Deletions cut 3 bases from V and 6 bases from J, with 21 bases between. The V gene's germline CDR1 is GTSNPN and CDR2 SVGIG (reference sequence).

This rearrangement joins TRBV6-1 to TRBJ2-5; TRBD1 matches at 7 bases. Unmatched junction bases numbered 10, after V lost 8 bases and J lost 4 bases. This CDR3 has 14 amino acids. Germline CDR1 reads MNHNS; CDR2 reads SASEGT. Here the CDR3 DNA reads TGTGCCAGCTTTTTGACAGGGCGAGGAGAGACCCAGTACTTC. Encoded protein: CASFLTGRGETQYF.

This rearrangement joins TRBV6-5 to TRBJ1-5, with TRBD1 matching over 10 bases. From germline, CDR1 is MNHEY and CDR2 SVGAGI. The trim removed 6 bases at V and 2 bases at J, leaving 4 bases unmatched. The CDR3 extends over 15 amino acids. The chain's CDR3 is CASSPGTGGNQPQHF. CDR3 DNA: TGTGCCAGCAGCCCCGGGACAGGGGGCAATCAGCCCCAGCATTTT.